The next 28 T cell receptor beta chains were all read from a single sample in a study of blood T cells in healthy people across ages. A second about 7 to 11 cycle PCR used barcoded and J-beta primers. TCRdb ran MiXCR on the 5' RACE reads and lists one entry per CDR3 protein. The sample has 700,000 or so distinct CDR3 sequences; around 38% are singletons. The specimen sequenced was blood. Receptors were obtained from a man older than 75 in good health.

The V call is TRBV28, the J call TRBJ2-5, with D perhaps TRBD1 (6 bases). CDR3 length: 16 amino acids. Trimming left V 4 bases short and J 5 bases short, with 20 bases between. CDR1 is MDHEN, CDR2 SYDVKM, per germline. CDR3 region: CASSSPGAQLRETQYF. The DNA for the CDR3 is TGTGCCAGCAGTTCCCCAGGGGCCCAGCTCCGGGAGACCCAGTACTTC.

This chain links TRBV7-2 with TRBJ2-7; D is unresolved. The CDR3 has 15 amino acids. Germline values: CDR1 SGHTA, CDR2 FQGNSA. V lost 5 bases and J 2 bases, leaving 16 bases between the germline ends. For the CDR3, the DNA is TGTGCCAGCAGCCCGAGCCCGCAGGATACCTACGAGCAGTACTTC. Protein sequence: CASSPSPQDTYEQYF.

In its sample, this clonotype was seen a few times. The genes are TRBV6-2 or TRBV6-3 and TRBJ2-5; D not certain. Trimming left V 6 bases short and J 5 bases short, with 13 bases between. Germline loops: CDR1 MNHEY, CDR2 SVGEGT. The CDR3 runs to 13 residues. The CDR3 spells CASRRPVRETQYF. CDR3 sequence (DNA): TGTGCCAGCAGGCGACCTGTACGGGAGACCCAGTACTTC.

This clonotype occurred a few times. The V gene is TRBV24-1, the J gene TRBJ1-2, with a tentative D call TRBD1 (6 bases). V lost 6 bases, J lost 1 base, and 11 bases lay in between. The CDR3 is made up of 14 amino acids. The germline gives CDR1 KGHDR, CDR2 SFDVKD. The CDR3 DNA follows: TGTGCCACCAGTACCGGGACACATAACTATGGCTACACCTTC. Protein sequence: CATSTGTHNYGYTF.

This clonotype was seen at least ten times. This chain joins TRBV9 and TRBJ2-1, with a weak D call TRBD1 (6 bases). Trimming removed 2 bases at V and 0 bases at J, with 15 bases between. CDR3 length: 17 residues. CDR1 SGDLS and CDR2 YYNGEE come from the germline V gene. The CDR3 region has the DNA TGTGCCAGCAGCGTCAGGGGCCTTCTAGGCTCCTACAATGAGCAGTTCTTC. Residues: CASSVRGLLGSYNEQFF.

The V gene is TRBV20-1, the J gene TRBJ1-2, with D unclear. The germline CDR1 and CDR2 sequences are DFQATT and SNEGSKA (reference sequence). Trimming stripped 7 bases from V and 2 bases from J, with 11 bases between. The CDR3 is 12 amino acids. The CDR3 region is CSGDGKNYGYTF. The DNA for the CDR3 is TGCAGTGGTGACGGGAAGAACTATGGCTACACCTTC.

This chain uses TRBV20-1 with TRBJ2-7; D may be TRBD2 (6 bases). The CDR3 has 14 amino acids. Trimming pared 6 bases from V and 7 bases from J, leaving 22 bases between. Germline assignment: CDR1 DFQATT and CDR2 SNEGSKA (reference sequence). CDR3: CSARYKGRGNEQYF. CDR3 nucleotides: TGCAGTGCCAGATACAAGGGGCGGGGCAATGAGCAGTACTTC.

The table lists this clonotype with a few counts. The DNA of the CDR3 is TGTGCCAGCAGCTTCAGTGCCGACTCCGTTCGGACCTATGGCTACACCTTC. Residues: CASSFSADSVRTYGYTF. The chain joins TRBV7-9 to TRBJ1-2; D remains ambiguous. This CDR3 spans 17 amino acids. V gave up 3 bases and J gave up 4 bases, with 21 bases separating them. From germline, CDR1 is SEHNR and CDR2 FQNEAQ (reference sequence).

The rearrangement joins TRBV5-6 to TRBJ2-1; no clear D. V lost 4 bases to trimming and J lost 7 bases, with 12 bases between them. The CDR3 has 13 residues. In germline, CDR1 is SGHDT, CDR2 YYEEEE. CDR3 region: CASSRKTMNEQFF. CDR3 coding DNA: TGTGCCAGCAGCCGGAAAACGATGAATGAGCAGTTCTTC.

This clonotype showed up just a few times. The rearrangement joins TRBV7-2 to TRBJ1-4, with unresolved D. V was shortened by 5 bases and J by 3 bases, with 13 bases between the two germline ends. Germline values: CDR1 SGHTA, CDR2 FQGNSA. This CDR3 spans 15 amino acids. CDR3 sequence (DNA): TGTGCCAGCAGCGGACGAACAGACTCTAATGAAAAACTGTTTTTT. Its translation: CASSGRTDSNEKLFF.

This sequence joins TRBV7-9 and TRBJ1-1, with 9 nucleotides matching TRBD1. J was trimmed by 4 bases and V by 3 bases; bases with no gene match: 3. Germline V gene sequence: CDR1 SEHNR, CDR2 FQNEAQ (reference sequence). CDR3 length: 14 amino acids. CDR3 sequence (DNA): TGTGCCAGCAGCTTTTACAGGGGGCCCACTGAAGCTTTCTTT. Amino acid sequence: CASSFYRGPTEAFF.

This clonotype appeared a few times. This chain joins TRBV7-2 and TRBJ2-1, with TRBD2 matching 10 bases. This CDR3 comprises 16 residues. V lost 2 bases to trimming and J lost 9 bases; unmatched junction nucleotides: 10. The germline V gene encodes CDR1 SGHTA and CDR2 FQGNSA. The CDR3 sequence: CASSLIMASGSSEQFF. The CDR3 bases are TGTGCCAGCAGCTTAATCATGGCTAGCGGGAGCTCTGAGCAGTTCTTC.

V usage is TRBV24-1 and J usage is TRBJ2-5; TRBD1 or TRBD2 may be the D gene (6 bases each). Germline CDR1 is KGHDR and CDR2 is SFDVKD. The CDR3 contains 15 residues. V dropped 5 bases and J dropped 0 bases, with 12 bases sitting between them. The DNA for the CDR3 is TGTGCCACCAGTGGGAGGGGGGAGTACCAAGAGACCCAGTACTTC. Encoded protein: CATSGRGEYQETQYF.

This chain joins TRBV4-3 and TRBJ2-1; D tentatively fits TRBD1 or TRBD2 (5 bases each). Germline-derived CDR1 and CDR2 are LGHNA and YSLEER. V dropped 4 bases and J dropped 2 bases, with 12 bases sitting between them. The CDR3 is made up of 15 amino acids. CDR3 DNA sequence: TGCGCCAGCAGCCGTGAGGGGCATACCTACAATGAGCAGTTCTTC. Translating it yields CASSREGHTYNEQFF.

The rearrangement uses TRBV7-6 and TRBJ2-1; possible D gene TRBD1, 6 bases. The germline CDR1 and CDR2 sequences are SGHVS and FNYEAQ. V dropped 5 bases and J dropped 2 bases, with 13 bases sitting between them. The CDR3 length is 15 residues. CDR3 region: CASSTGRGPYNEQFF. CDR3 in DNA: TGTGCCAGCAGCACAGGCAGGGGACCCTACAATGAGCAGTTCTTC.

This clonotype was picked up a small number of times. The gene calls are TRBV3-1 and TRBJ2-1; D perhaps matches TRBD2 (6 bases). V lost 4 bases and J 0 bases, leaving 19 bases between the germline ends. The CDR3 extends over 18 amino acids. Germline V gene lookup returns CDR1 LGHDT and CDR2 YNNKEL (reference sequence). The DNA of the CDR3 is TGTGCCAGCAGCCTATCGACAGTAGCGGAGAGCTCCTACAATGAGCAGTTCTTC. Protein: CASSLSTVAESSYNEQFF.

This clonotype turned up a few times. V is TRBV4-1 and J is TRBJ1-6; 7 bases are a match to TRBD1. This CDR3 has 16 amino acids. J gave up 7 bases and V 4 bases, and 10 bases lay outside the gene matches. Germline loops: CDR1 MGHRA, CDR2 YSYEKL. The CDR3 here is CASSLALTGKNSPLHF. For the CDR3, the DNA is TGCGCCAGCAGCCTAGCCTTGACAGGGAAGAATTCACCCCTCCACTTT.

The gene calls are TRBV7-6 and TRBJ2-5; 9 nucleotides match TRBD2. With V trimmed by 6 bases and J by 4 bases, 3 bases remained unmatched. Germline CDR1 reads SGHVS; CDR2 reads FNYEAQ. The CDR3 length is 13 residues. CDR3 coding DNA: TGTGCCAGCAGGGGACTAGCAGGAGAGACCCAGTACTTC. Residues: CASRGLAGETQYF.

The gene calls are TRBV6-1 and TRBJ2-7, with 7 bases matching TRBD1. Losses at the gene ends were 1 base for V and 2 bases for J; bases not matched to a gene: 11. The CDR3 covers 17 residues. Germline V gene lookup returns CDR1 MNHNS and CDR2 SASEGT. The CDR3 here is CASSEEYYDRVAYEQYF. DNA for the CDR3: TGTGCCAGCAGTGAAGAGTATTATGACAGGGTAGCCTACGAGCAGTACTTC.

This sequence joins TRBV6-2 or TRBV6-3 and TRBJ2-5; TRBD2 matches at 8 bases. This CDR3 comprises 15 residues. The ends lost 4 bases at V and 4 bases at J; junction bases unmatched: 8. Germline V lookup: CDR1 MNHEY, CDR2 SVGEGT. CDR3 residues: CASSSGTRGGETQYF. The CDR3 DNA reads TGTGCCAGCAGTTCTGGGACTAGGGGAGGAGAGACCCAGTACTTC.

The genes are TRBV18 and TRBJ1-4; perhaps TRBD1 as D (5 bases). Germline CDR1 is KGHSH and CDR2 is LQKENI. The length of the CDR3 is 18 residues. V lost 2 bases and J 6 bases, leaving 22 bases between the germline ends. The DNA for the CDR3 is TGTGCCAGCTCACCATTTCGGACCGGGACGGTGATGGATGAAAAACTGTTTTTT. Residues: CASSPFRTGTVMDEKLFF.

The gene calls are TRBV20-1 and TRBJ2-7, with a tentative D call TRBD2 (7 bases). Germline V lookup: CDR1 DFQATT, CDR2 SNEGSKA (reference sequence). This CDR3 has 16 residues. V lost 6 bases to trimming and J lost 0 bases, with 21 bases between them. CDR3 in DNA: TGCAGTGCCCCAAGAGGGGGGGGCGGGGGCTCCTACGAGCAGTACTTC. Translation gives CSAPRGGGGGSYEQYF.

There are a few counts of this clonotype. DNA for the CDR3: TGTGCCAGCAGCCAAGAGGGGGGACAGCTTCTCTATGGCTACACCTTC. Translation: CASSQEGGQLLYGYTF. V gene TRBV16 combines with J gene TRBJ1-2, with TRBD1 identical over 7 bases. The CDR3 is made up of 16 amino acids. Germline V gene lookup returns CDR1 KGHSY and CDR2 FQNENV. Trimming removed 2 bases from V and 4 bases from J; junction bases left unmatched: 10.

This clonotype appeared many times. The chain joins TRBV29-1 to TRBJ2-3; 8 bases match TRBD1. J was trimmed by 7 bases and V by 4 bases; bases with no gene match: 7. Looked up from germline, CDR1 is SQVTM and CDR2 is ANQGSEA. The CDR3 consists of 13 residues. The CDR3 DNA reads as TGCAGCGTTGCCGGACAGGGCCCTAATACGCAGTATTTT. This sequence encodes CSVAGQGPNTQYF.

The chain uses TRBV5-6 and TRBJ2-7; D is perhaps TRBD1 or TRBD2 (5 bases each). Germline assignment: CDR1 SGHDT and CDR2 YYEEEE. The CDR3 covers 16 residues. Trimming stripped 3 bases from V and 3 bases from J, with 19 bases between. CDR3 in amino acids: CASSSPGTVGFYEQYF. The CDR3, as DNA: TGTGCCAGCAGCTCCCCCGGGACCGTTGGTTTCTACGAGCAGTACTTC.

The chain links TRBV5-1 to TRBJ2-1; D gene ambiguous. Between the trimmed V and J ends, which lost 6 bases and 10 bases, there was a span of 17 bases. The CDR3 spans 13 residues. CDR1 SGHRS and CDR2 YFSETQ come from the germline V gene. CDR3 loop: CASIWGSSYEQFF. DNA for the CDR3: TGCGCCAGCATCTGGGGATCCTCCTACGAGCAGTTCTTC. Combining the CDR3 with reference TRBV5-1 and TRBJ2-1 gives the whole variable domain KAGVTQTPRYLIKTRGQQVTLSCSPISGHRSVSWYQQTPGQGLQFLFEYFSETQRNKGNFPGRFSGRQFSNSRSEMNVSTLELGDSALYLCASIWGSSYEQFFGPGTRLTVL.

Remarks on this clonotype: This may come from a read error, since a much larger clone is one base off. CDR3 residues: CSVRDPRSGERSGYTF. DNA for the CDR3: TGCAGTGTTAGAGATCCCCGTTCAGGAGAACGTAGTGGCTACACCTTC. This chain links TRBV20-1 with TRBJ1-2; D gene uncertain. The germline CDR1 and CDR2 sequences are DFQATT and SNEGSKA (reference sequence). The CDR3 loop spans 16 amino acids.

This clonotype was counted between two and nine times. The chain carries TRBV6-4 and TRBJ2-1, with 8 bases lining up with TRBD1. Germline CDR1 is MRHNA and CDR2 is SNTAGT. The CDR3 extends over 18 amino acids. The J segment lost 2 bases and the V segment lost 4 bases, leaving 13 bases of the junction unmatched. CDR3 sequence: CASSVFFQGAYPYNEQFF. The CDR3 coding sequence is TGTGCCAGCAGTGTGTTTTTTCAGGGGGCCTATCCCTACAATGAGCAGTTCTTC.